This T cell receptor (beta chain) comes out of a study of cytomegalovirus exposure and HLA in healthy donors. Points from the study as a whole: In presence/absence analyses, roughly uniform sequencing depth across donors was assumed.

Concerning this clone: The antigen is not known.

60 Vbeta and 13 Jbeta primers were used in PCR. The method was immunoSEQ multiplex PCR; TCRdb's version includes in-frame clones alone and lacks a portion of them. The sample carries 170,000 or so clones, about 73% recorded once. The source of this sequence is a woman between 50 and 59 years old in good health and CMV-seropositive. What was sequenced was PBMCs.

The CDR3 sequence: CASSQVDRGPYEQYF. CDR3 nucleotide sequence: TGCGCCAGCAGCCAAGTTGACAGGGGGCCCTACGAGCAGTACTTC. The rearrangement joins TRBV4-1 to TRBJ2-7; 10 positions agree with TRBD1. The V gene end was trimmed by 1 base and the J gene end by 2 bases; junction bases not matched to a gene: 2. The germline gives CDR1 MGHRA, CDR2 YSYEKL. CDR3 length: 15 residues.